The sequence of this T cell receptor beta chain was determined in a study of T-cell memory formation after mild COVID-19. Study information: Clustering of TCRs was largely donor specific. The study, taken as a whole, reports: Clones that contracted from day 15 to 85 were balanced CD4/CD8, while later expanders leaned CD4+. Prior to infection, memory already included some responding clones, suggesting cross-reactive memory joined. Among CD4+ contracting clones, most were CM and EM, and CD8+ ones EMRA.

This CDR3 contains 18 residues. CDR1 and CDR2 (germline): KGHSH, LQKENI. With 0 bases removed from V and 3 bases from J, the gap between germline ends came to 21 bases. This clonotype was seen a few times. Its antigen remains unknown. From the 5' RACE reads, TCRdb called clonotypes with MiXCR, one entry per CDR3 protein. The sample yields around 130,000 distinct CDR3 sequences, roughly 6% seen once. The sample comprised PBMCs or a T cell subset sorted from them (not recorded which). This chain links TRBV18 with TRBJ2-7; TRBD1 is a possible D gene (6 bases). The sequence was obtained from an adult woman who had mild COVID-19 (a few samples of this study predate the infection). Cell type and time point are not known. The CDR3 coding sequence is TGTGCCAGCTCACCACCTTTAGGGGACAAGCAAGGATTCTACGAGCAGTACTTC. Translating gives CASSPPLGDKQGFYEQYF.